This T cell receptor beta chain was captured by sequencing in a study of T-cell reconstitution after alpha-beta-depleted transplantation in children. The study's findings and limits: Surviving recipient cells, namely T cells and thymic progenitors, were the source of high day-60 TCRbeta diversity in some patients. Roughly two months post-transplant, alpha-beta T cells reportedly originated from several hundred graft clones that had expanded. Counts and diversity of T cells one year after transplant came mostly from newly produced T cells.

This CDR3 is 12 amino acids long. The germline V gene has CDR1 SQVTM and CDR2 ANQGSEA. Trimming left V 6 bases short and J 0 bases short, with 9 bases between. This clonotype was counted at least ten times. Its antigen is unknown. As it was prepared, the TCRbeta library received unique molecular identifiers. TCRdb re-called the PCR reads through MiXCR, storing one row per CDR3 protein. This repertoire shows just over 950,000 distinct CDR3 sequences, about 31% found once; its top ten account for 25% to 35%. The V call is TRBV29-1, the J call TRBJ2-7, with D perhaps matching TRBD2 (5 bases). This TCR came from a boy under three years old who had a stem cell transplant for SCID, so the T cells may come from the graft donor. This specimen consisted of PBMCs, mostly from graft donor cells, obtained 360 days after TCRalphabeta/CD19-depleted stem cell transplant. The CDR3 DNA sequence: TGCAGCGTCCCCGGGGACTCCTACGAGCAGTACTTC. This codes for CSVPGDSYEQYF.